The clone carrying this T cell receptor beta chain has ten or more counts. This sample was taken from a study of T-cell memory formation after mild COVID-19. Per germline, CDR1 MGHDK and CDR2 SYGVNS. The CDR3 contains 11 residues. Trimming took 3 bases from V and 14 from J, leaving 8 bases between them. Each CDR3 protein is one row after TCRdb ran MiXCR on the 5' RACE reads. The repertoire holds about 29,000 distinct CDR3 sequences, with 12% as singletons. V usage is TRBV25-1 and J usage is TRBJ1-6; D not certain. The sequence derives from an adult woman who had mild COVID-19 (a few samples of this study predate the infection). Cell type and time point are not known. Material for sequencing was PBMCs or a T cell subset sorted from them (not recorded which). The CDR3 DNA sequence: TGTGCCAGCAGTGACGGAGGGACCCTCCACTTT. Its protein is CASSDGGTLHF.